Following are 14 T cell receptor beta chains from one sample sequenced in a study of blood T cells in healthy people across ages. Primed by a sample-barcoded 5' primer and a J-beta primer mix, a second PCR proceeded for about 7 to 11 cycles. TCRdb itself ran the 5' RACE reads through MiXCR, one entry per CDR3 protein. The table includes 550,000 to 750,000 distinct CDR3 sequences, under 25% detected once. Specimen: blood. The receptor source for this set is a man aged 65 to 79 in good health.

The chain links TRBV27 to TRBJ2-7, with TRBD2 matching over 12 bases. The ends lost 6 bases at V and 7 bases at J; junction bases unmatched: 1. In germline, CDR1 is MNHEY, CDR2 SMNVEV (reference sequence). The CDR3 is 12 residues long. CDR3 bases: TGTGCCAGCAGGCTAGCGGGAGGGGAGCAGTACTTC. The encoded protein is CASRLAGGEQYF.

CDR3 protein: CSVVGRSADTQYF. The DNA for the CDR3 is TGCAGCGTTGTCGGGAGGTCGGCAGATACGCAGTATTTT. The chain is built from TRBV29-1 and TRBJ2-3; 7 nucleotides match TRBD2. Germline CDR1 reads SQVTM; CDR2 reads ANQGSEA. After removal of 4 bases from V and 4 bases from J, the junction contained 5 bases not matched to a gene. This CDR3 is built from 13 residues.

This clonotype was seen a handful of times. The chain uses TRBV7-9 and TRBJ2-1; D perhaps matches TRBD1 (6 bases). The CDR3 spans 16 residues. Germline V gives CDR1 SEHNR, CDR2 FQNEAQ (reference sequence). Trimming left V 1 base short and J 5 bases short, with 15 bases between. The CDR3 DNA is TGTGCCAGCAGCTTAGATCCCAAGGGGACAAACAATGAGCAGTTCTTC. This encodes CASSLDPKGTNNEQFF.

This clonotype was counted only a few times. CDR3 region: CASSAGQNNQPQHF. The CDR3 region has the DNA TGTGCCAGCAGCGCGGGACAGAACAATCAGCCCCAGCATTTT. This sequence joins TRBV9 and TRBJ1-5, with TRBD1 identical over 7 bases. The CDR3 contains 14 residues. J gave up 3 bases and V 3 bases, and 3 bases lay outside the gene matches. Germline-derived CDR1 and CDR2 are SGDLS and YYNGEE.

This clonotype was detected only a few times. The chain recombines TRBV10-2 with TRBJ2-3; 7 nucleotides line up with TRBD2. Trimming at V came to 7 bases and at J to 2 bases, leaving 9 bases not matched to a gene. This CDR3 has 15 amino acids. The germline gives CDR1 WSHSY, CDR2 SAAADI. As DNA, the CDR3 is TGCGCCAGCATCAACCTAGCGGAGATCACAGATACGCAGTATTTT. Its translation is CASINLAEITDTQYF.

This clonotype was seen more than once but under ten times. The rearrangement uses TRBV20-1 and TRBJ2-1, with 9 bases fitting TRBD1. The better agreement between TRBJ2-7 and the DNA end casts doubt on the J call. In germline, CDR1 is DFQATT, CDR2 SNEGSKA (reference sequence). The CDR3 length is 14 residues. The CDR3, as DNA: TGCAGTGCCTCCCGACAGGGGGGGGGATACGAGCAGTACTTC. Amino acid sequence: CSASRQGGGYEQYF.

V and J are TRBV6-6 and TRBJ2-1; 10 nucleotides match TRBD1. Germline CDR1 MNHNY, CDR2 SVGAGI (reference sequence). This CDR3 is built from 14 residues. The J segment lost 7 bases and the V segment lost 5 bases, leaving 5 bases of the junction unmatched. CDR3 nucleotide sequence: TGTGCCAGCAGTCAGATGGGACAGGGGAATGAGCAGTTCTTC. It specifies CASSQMGQGNEQFF.

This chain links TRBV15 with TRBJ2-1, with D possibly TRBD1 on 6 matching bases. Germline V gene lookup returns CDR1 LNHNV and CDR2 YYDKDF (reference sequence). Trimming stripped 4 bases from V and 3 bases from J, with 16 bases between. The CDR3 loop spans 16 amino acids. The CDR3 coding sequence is TGTGCCACCAGCACCGACCCGAAAGGGGGCTACAATGAGCAGTTCTTC. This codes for CATSTDPKGGYNEQFF.

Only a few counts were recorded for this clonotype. This chain's CDR3 is CASSVTRNEQFF. CDR3 DNA sequence: TGTGCCAGCAGTGTTACACGGAATGAGCAGTTCTTC. The V gene is TRBV25-1, the J gene TRBJ2-1, with D uncertain. Trimming stripped 4 bases from V and 7 bases from J, with 8 bases between. This CDR3 comprises 12 residues. Per the germline V gene, CDR1 is MGHDK and CDR2 is SYGVNS. The variable domain in full, with the rest retrieved from reference TRBV25-1 and TRBJ2-1, is EADIYQTPRYLVIGTGKKITLECSQTMGHDKMYWYQQDPGMELHLIHYSYGVNSTEKGDLSSESTVSRIRTEHFPLTLESARPSHTSQYLCASSVTRNEQFFGPGTRLTVL.

In DNA, the CDR3 is TGTGCCAGCAGCTCGAACCAGCGGGAGTGGTACGAGCAGTACTTC. This gives the protein CASSSNQREWYEQYF. The chain combines TRBV9 with TRBJ2-5; 8 nucleotides align to TRBD2. The J call is in doubt because the DNA end fits TRBJ2-7 better. This CDR3 has 15 residues. CDR1 is SGDLS, CDR2 YYNGEE, per germline.

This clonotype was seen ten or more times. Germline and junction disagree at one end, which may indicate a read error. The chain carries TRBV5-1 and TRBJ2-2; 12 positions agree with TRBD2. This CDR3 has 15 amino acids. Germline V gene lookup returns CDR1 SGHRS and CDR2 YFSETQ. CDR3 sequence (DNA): TGTGCCAGCAGCTTAGGGACTAGCGGGACCGGGGAGCTGTTTTTT. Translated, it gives CASSLGTSGTGELFF.

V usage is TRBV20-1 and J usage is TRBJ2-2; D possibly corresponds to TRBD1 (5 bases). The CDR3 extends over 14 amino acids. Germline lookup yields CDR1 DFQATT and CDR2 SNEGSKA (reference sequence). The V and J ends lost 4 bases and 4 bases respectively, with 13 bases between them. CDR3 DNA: TGCAGTGCTAAAGGACATGGTAGCACCGGGGAGCTGTTTTTT. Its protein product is CSAKGHGSTGELFF.

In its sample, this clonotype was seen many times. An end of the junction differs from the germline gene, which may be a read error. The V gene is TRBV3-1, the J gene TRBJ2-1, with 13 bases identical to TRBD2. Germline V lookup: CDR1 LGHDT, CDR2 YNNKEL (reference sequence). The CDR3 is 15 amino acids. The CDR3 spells CASSPGLAGVDEQFF. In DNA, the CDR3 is TGTGCTAGCAGCCCCGGACTAGCGGGAGTGGATGAGCAGTTCTTC.

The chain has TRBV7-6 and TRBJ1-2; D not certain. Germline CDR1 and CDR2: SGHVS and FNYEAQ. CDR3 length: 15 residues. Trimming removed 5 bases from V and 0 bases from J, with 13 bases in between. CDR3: CASSPLPDPNYGYTF. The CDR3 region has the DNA TGTGCCAGCAGCCCTTTACCAGACCCTAACTATGGCTACACCTTC.